This TCR beta chain appears in the sequencing data of a study of blood T cell repertoires in COVID-19. Study-level information: Some COVID-19 samples were acute and others convalescent; all came from the United States, Italy and Spain.

Trimming shortened V by 1 base and J by 5 bases, and 15 bases separated the two germline ends. In germline, CDR1 is SGHKS, CDR2 YYEKEE (reference sequence). The CDR3 has 15 amino acids. The data were produced by immunoSEQ multiplex PCR, yet TCRdb's version contains in-frame clones alone and is incomplete. There are a few hundred thousand clones in the sample; 80% to 90% occur only once, and under 3% lies in the top ten. This TCR derives from a man aged 50 or older with active or convalescent COVID-19. Sequencing input: peripheral blood. This chain connects TRBV5-5 to TRBJ2-5, with a weak D call TRBD2 (5 bases). The CDR3 is CASSLWIEGIETQYF. In DNA form, the CDR3 reads TGTGCCAGCAGCTTGTGGATTGAGGGAATCGAGACCCAGTACTTC.